Following are 7 T cell receptor beta chains from one sample sequenced in a study of blood T cell repertoires in COVID-19 (dated by TCRdb to about 2020). To prepare the library, the immunoSEQ multiplex PCR assay was applied. TCRdb re-hosts the immuneACCESS table, in-frame sequences only. Its copies lack some clones; in the studies checked, an unresolved V gene accounts for under half of them, and the cause for the rest is not known. Here the sample has 150,000 or so clones; roughly three quarters occur a single time. The top ten constitute approximately 1.9% of the sample. Source material: peripheral blood. These receptors were obtained from a woman aged 70-85 years with acute or convalescent COVID-19.

This chain connects TRBV7-8 to TRBJ2-2; 8 nucleotides align to TRBD2. V lost 5 bases to trimming and J lost 1 base; unmatched junction nucleotides: 9. This CDR3 region has 17 residues. Germline lookup yields CDR1 SGHVS and CDR2 FQNEAQ. The CDR3 reads CASSLSGLAGNTGELFF. Written as DNA, the CDR3 is TGTGCCAGCAGCCTGTCCGGACTAGCTGGGAACACCGGGGAGCTGTTTTTT.

On this clone itself: Other DNA sequences in the sample encode the same CDR3. The genes are TRBV18 and TRBJ1-3; TRBD1 might be the D (5 bases). Germline V CDR1 and CDR2: KGHSH, LQKENI. The CDR3 contains 14 residues. V was cut by 2 bases and J by 2 bases, with 7 bases left in between. CDR3 DNA: TGTGCCAGCTCACCAGGCAGGGCTGGAAACACCATATATTTT. As protein: CASSPGRAGNTIYF.

The gene calls are TRBV3-1 (or the pseudogene TRBV3-2) and TRBJ1-2; the match to TRBD1 covers 10 bases. V trimming: 4 bases; J trimming: 7 bases; junction bases outside the gene matches: 6. This CDR3 has 14 amino acids. Germline CDR1 LGHDT, CDR2 YNNKEL (reference sequence). The CDR3 region has the DNA TGTGCCAGCAGCCTAGGGACAGGGGAAGGTGGCTACACCTTC. It is translated as CASSLGTGEGGYTF.

The chain has TRBV7-2 and TRBJ1-2, with D tentatively TRBD1 (6 bases). CDR1 and CDR2 from the germline V gene are SGHTA and FQGNSA. V dropped 2 bases and J dropped 2 bases, with 12 bases sitting between them. The CDR3 has 15 amino acids. The CDR3 DNA follows: TGTGCCAGCAGCTTAAAGTGGGACATGAACTATGGCTACACCTTC. Translation gives CASSLKWDMNYGYTF.

The V and J genes are TRBV5-1 and TRBJ2-7; a possible D gene is TRBD2 (6 bases). This CDR3 has 14 amino acids. Germline CDR1 SGHRS, CDR2 YFSETQ. The V gene lost 7 bases and the J gene lost 0 bases, with 14 bases spanning the gap. CDR3 sequence reads: CASRLEPFSYEQYF. CDR3 DNA: TGCGCCAGCCGACTAGAACCTTTCTCCTACGAGCAGTACTTC.

The V and J genes are TRBV11-3 and TRBJ1-1, with a weak D call TRBD1 (5 bases). This CDR3 spans 13 amino acids. CDR1 SGHNT and CDR2 YENEEA come from the germline V gene. Trimming took 5 bases from V and 10 from J, leaving 17 bases between them. The CDR3 coding sequence is TGTGCCAGCAGCCCCGGGACTACCTCTGTAGCTTTCTTT. This encodes CASSPGTTSVAFF.

This clone appeared once. V and J are TRBV11-2 and TRBJ1-2; 10 bases align to TRBD1. The CDR3 is 14 amino acids. V lost 6 bases to trimming and J lost 7 bases; unmatched junction nucleotides: 8. Germline CDR1 reads SGHAT; CDR2 reads FQNNGV. The CDR3 spells CASSRDRGYAGYTF. DNA for the CDR3: TGTGCCAGCAGTAGGGACAGGGGTTATGCTGGCTACACCTTC. The full variable domain, its missing parts supplied by reference TRBV11-2 and TRBJ1-2, is EAGVAQSPRYKIIEKRQSVAFWCNPISGHATLYWYQQILGQGPKLLIQFQNNGVVDDSQLPKDRFSAERLKGVDSTLKIQPAKLEDSAVYLCASSRDRGYAGYTFGSGTRLTVV.